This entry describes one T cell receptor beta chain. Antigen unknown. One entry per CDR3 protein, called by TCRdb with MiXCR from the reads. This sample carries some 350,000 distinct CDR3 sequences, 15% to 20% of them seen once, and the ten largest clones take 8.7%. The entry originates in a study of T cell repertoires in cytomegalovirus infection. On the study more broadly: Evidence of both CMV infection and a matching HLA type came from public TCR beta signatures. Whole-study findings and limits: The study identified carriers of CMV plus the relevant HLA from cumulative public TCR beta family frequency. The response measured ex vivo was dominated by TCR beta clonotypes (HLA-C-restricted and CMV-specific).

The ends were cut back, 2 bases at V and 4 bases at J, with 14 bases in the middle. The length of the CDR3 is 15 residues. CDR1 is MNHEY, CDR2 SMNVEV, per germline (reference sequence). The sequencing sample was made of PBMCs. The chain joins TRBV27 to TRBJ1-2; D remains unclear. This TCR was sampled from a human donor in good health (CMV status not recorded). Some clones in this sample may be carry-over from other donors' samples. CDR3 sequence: CASSLGQPILYGYTF. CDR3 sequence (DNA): TGTGCCAGCAGTTTAGGGCAGCCCATACTCTATGGCTACACCTTC.